The clone carrying this TCR beta chain was seen a handful of times. Its antigen is as yet unknown. PCR used 60 Vbeta primers and 13 Jbeta primers. Profiling relied on immunoSEQ multiplex PCR, and the TCRdb table lists in-frame clones only, not all of them. The sample includes about 140,000 clones, over 75% of them seen just once. This entry is derived from a study of cytomegalovirus exposure and HLA in healthy donors. General study points: Per a prior analysis, the majority of TCR beta V segments were productive roughly 87% or roughly 30% of the time. The study labeled 164 TCR beta chains cytomegalovirus-associated.

The donors (healthy individuals) were bone marrow donors. Though probably carrying unrecorded immune exposures, donors were nominally healthy at sampling. This TCR came from a female donor in good health and CMV-seronegative. Material: PBMCs.

CDR3 in DNA: TGCGCCAGCAGCCAAGCCTCCGGGACAGCCCCCACTGGGGCCAACGTCCTGACTTTC. It yields the protein CASSQASGTAPTGANVLTF. The rearrangement links TRBV4-1 to TRBJ2-6, with TRBD1 matching 7 bases. Germline trimming cut 1 base from V and 2 bases from J; bases unmatched to any gene: 11. The CDR3 is 19 amino acids. Germline loops: CDR1 MGHRA, CDR2 YSYEKL.